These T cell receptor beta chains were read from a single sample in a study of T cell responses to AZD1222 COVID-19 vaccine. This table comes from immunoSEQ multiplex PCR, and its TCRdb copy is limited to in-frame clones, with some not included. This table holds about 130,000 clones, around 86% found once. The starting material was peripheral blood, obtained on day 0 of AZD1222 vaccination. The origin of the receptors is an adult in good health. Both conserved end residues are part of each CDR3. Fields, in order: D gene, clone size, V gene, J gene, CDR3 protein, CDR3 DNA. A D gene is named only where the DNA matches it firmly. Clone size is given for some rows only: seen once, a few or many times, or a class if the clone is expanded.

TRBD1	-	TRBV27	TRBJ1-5	CASSLQGGQPQHF	TGTGCCAGCAGTTTACAGGGGGGGCAGCCCCAGCATTTT
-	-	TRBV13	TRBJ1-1	CASSSGAINTEAFF	TGTGCCAGCAGTTCAGGGGCTATAAACACTGAAGCTTTCTTT
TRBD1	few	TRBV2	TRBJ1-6	CASSWDRGSNSPLHF	TGTGCCAGCAGTTGGGACAGGGGCAGTAATTCACCCCTCCACTTT
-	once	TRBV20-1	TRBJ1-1	CSAISRAEAFF	TGCAGTGCCATAAGTCGAGCTGAAGCTTTCTTT
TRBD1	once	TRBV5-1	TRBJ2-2	CASSLDIGDRVTGELFF	TGCGCCAGCAGCTTGGATATCGGGGACAGGGTTACCGGGGAGCTGTTTTTT
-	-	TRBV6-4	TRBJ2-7	CASRPSCPLYEQYF	TGTGCCAGCAGACCGTCTTGCCCCCTCTACGAGCAGTACTTC
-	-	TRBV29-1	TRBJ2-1	CSVEDRWGRRYNEQFF	TGCAGCGTTGAAGACCGCTGGGGGCGCAGATACAATGAGCAGTTCTTC
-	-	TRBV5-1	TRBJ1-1	CASSLLGNTEAFF	TGCGCCAGCAGCTTATTGGGGAACACTGAAGCTTTCTTT
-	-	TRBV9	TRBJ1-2	CASSVTSGYGYTF	TGTGCCAGCAGCGTAACCTCGGGCTATGGCTACACCTTC
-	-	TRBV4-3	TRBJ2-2	CASSYQRTGELFF	TGCGCCAGCAGCTACCAGAGAACCGGGGAGCTGTTTTTT
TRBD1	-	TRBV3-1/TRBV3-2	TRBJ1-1	CASSQRTGNTEAFF	TGTGCCAGCAGCCAAAGGACAGGGAACACTGAAGCTTTCTTT
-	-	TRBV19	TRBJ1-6	CATSWGAMDNSPLHF	TGTGCCACCTCTTGGGGGGCAATGGATAATTCACCCCTCCACTTT
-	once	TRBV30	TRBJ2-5	CAWSRLGSGETQYF	TGTGCCTGGAGTAGGTTAGGATCGGGAGAGACCCAGTACTTC
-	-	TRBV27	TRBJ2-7	CASSLLGVGEQYF	TGTGCCAGCAGTTTATTGGGGGTTGGCGAGCAGTACTTC
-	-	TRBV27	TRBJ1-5	CASSFKRGVGQPQHF	TGTGCCAGCAGTTTCAAACGGGGGGTTGGTCAGCCCCAGCATTTT
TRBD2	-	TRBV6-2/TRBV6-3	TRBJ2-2	CASSGTSGGRRGELFF	TGTGCCAGCAGTGGGACTAGCGGGGGCCGACGGGGGGAGCTGTTTTTT
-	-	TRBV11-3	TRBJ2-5	CASSVGRETQYF	TGTGCCAGCAGTGTTGGGAGGGAGACCCAGTACTTC
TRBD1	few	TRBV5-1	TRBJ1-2	CASSLMDRERYTF	TGCGCCAGCAGCCTCATGGACAGGGAACGGTACACCTTC
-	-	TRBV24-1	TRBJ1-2	CATSGGPNYGYTF	TGTGCCACCAGTGGGGGACCCAACTATGGCTACACCTTC
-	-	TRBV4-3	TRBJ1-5	CASSQDRASDQPQHF	TGCGCCAGCAGCCAAGACAGGGCCTCCGATCAGCCCCAGCATTTT
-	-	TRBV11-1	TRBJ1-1	CASSLGIGSDTEAFF	TGTGCCAGCAGCTTAGGGATTGGGTCGGACACTGAAGCTTTCTTT
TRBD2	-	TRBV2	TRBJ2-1	CASRNPLAGLDEQFF	TGTGCCAGCAGGAATCCACTAGCGGGGCTAGATGAGCAGTTCTTC
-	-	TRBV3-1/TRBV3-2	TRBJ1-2	CASSPLAPQQAYTF	TGTGCCAGCAGCCCTCTTGCCCCCCAGCAGGCCTACACCTTC